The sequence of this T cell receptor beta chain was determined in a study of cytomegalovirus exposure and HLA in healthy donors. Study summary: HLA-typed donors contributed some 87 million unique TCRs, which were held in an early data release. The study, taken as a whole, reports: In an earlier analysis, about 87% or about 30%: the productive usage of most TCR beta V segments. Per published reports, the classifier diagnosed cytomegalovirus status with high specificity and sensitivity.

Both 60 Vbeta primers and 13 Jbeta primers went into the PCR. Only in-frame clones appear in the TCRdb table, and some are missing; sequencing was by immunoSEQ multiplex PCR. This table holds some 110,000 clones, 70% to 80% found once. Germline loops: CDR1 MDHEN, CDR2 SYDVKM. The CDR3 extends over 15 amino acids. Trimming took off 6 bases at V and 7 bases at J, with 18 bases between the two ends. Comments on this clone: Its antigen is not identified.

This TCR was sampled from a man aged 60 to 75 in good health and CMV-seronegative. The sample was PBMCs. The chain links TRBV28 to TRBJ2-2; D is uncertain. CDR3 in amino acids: CASSLFGFGGGELFF. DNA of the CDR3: TGTGCCAGCAGCCTCTTCGGGTTTGGTGGCGGGGAGCTGTTTTTT.